The present TCR beta chain was sequenced within a study of cytomegalovirus exposure and HLA in healthy donors. On this clone: Its antigen is unidentified.

The PCR made use of 60 Vbeta and 13 Jbeta primers. TCRdb's copy holds only in-frame clones and misses some; the assay was immunoSEQ multiplex PCR. The specimen's table records 200,000 or so clones. Study results and limitations: There were 150 to 200 TCR beta chains listed as cytomegalovirus-associated.

The CDR3 contains 12 residues. Trimming removed 0 bases at V and 9 bases at J, with 8 bases between. Germline V gene data show CDR1 as LNHNV and CDR2 as YYDKDF (reference sequence). This sequence originates from a boy between 5 and 17 years old in good health and CMV-seronegative. J is TRBJ1-2 and V is TRBV15, with D perhaps TRBD1 (6 bases). What was sequenced was PBMCs. CDR3 nucleotide sequence: TGTGCCACCAGCAGAGAGGGGGCCCGCTACACCTTC. The encoded protein is CATSREGARYTF.